This TCR beta chain was found in a study of blood T cell repertoires in COVID-19. Study summary: Samples representing acute and convalescent COVID-19 were sourced from the United States, Italy and Spain.

Recruits, aged roughly 18 to 89 years, lived in 24 US areas. Authors' processing steps: Reference gene primer amplification gave estimated nucleated cell counts. Only in-frame clones appear in the TCRdb table, and some are missing; sequencing was by immunoSEQ multiplex PCR. V, J and clone size derive from that table, while D and trimming were established from the DNA sequence. This sample has 170,000 or so clones; roughly 87% occur once, and the top ten carry 7% to 7.5%. In this sample, this clone turned up a few times. This TCR was sampled from a woman aged 50 to 60 who had recovered from COVID-19. Sequencing was carried out using PBMCs or T cells enriched from blood (not recorded which).

DNA for the CDR3: TGTGCCAGCAGCCCCAGGTGGGGCGAGCAGTTCTTC. Translating it yields CASSPRWGEQFF. The J gene is TRBJ2-1, the V gene TRBV7-9; a weak D match, TRBD1 (5 bases). Trimming removed 5 bases at V and 10 bases at J, with 12 bases between. The germline gives CDR1 SEHNR, CDR2 FQNEAQ (reference sequence). The CDR3 extends over 12 amino acids.